This T cell receptor (beta chain) was documented in a study of blood T cell repertoires in COVID-19. V gave up 1 base and J gave up 5 bases; unmatched junction bases: 4. Germline loops: CDR1 SEHNR, CDR2 FQNEAQ (reference sequence). The CDR3 is 15 residues long. In the original analysis: Reference gene primer amplification in the assay estimated nucleated cell counts. Repertoires were generated with immunoSEQ multiplex PCR, while TCRdb's copy carries only in-frame clones and drops some. The V and J calls and the clone size are those of that table, but D and trimming were determined from the DNA. The table includes some 35,000 clones, about 85% detected once.

Material for sequencing was peripheral blood. This TCR was recovered from a man in his 70s with acute or convalescent COVID-19. The chain combines TRBV7-9 with TRBJ1-4; 7 positions match TRBD1. The CDR3 coding sequence is TGTGCCAGCAGCTTAGGCGGGACAGAGAATGAAAAACTGTTTTTT. Translating it yields CASSLGGTENEKLFF.